This T cell receptor beta chain appears in the sequencing data of a study of molecular identifiers for immune sequencing clone quantification. Previously published methods and listed TCR primers were used for the bulk TCR libraries. TCRdb re-analysed the PCR reads in MiXCR, keeping a single row per CDR3 protein. The data contain approximately 550,000 distinct CDR3 sequences, about 22% of them seen just once; the ten biggest clones take up 0.7% to 0.95%. The germline V gene has CDR1 MNHEY and CDR2 SMNVEV (reference sequence). V was clipped by 6 bases and J by 0 bases; unmatched bases: 8. This CDR3 has 17 residues. Naive CD8 library inputs spanned about 19,000 to 1,000,000 sorted cells and 10%, 30% or 50% RNA.

This clonotype was obtained from a human donor in good health. Some libraries in this study had Jurkat cell RNA spiked in. This chain uses TRBV27 with TRBJ2-7, with 13 bases identical to TRBD2. Sequences were obtained from naive CD8+ T cells from blood, with Jurkat cell RNA spiked in. The subset: FACS-sorted CD8+CD4-CCR7+CD45RA+ naive T cells. CDR3 protein: CASRTGTSGESSYEQYF. The CDR3 region has the DNA TGTGCCAGCAGAACCGGGACTAGCGGGGAAAGCTCCTACGAGCAGTACTTC.